The 23 T cell receptor beta chains below come from one sample, sequenced in a study of blood T cell repertoires in COVID-19. Data came from immunoSEQ multiplex PCR; TCRdb stores just in-frame clones and leaves some out. The table lists more than 200,000 clones, roughly nine tenths of them singletons, with over 2% in the top ten. The sequenced sample was peripheral blood. The source of these receptors is a woman aged 45-59 years with acute or convalescent COVID-19.

CDR3 loop: CASSSLTGSTYEQYF. The CDR3, as DNA: TGCGCCAGCAGCTCCCTAACGGGGTCGACCTACGAGCAGTACTTC. The chain couples TRBV5-1 to TRBJ2-7; TRBD2 might be the D (5 bases). The germline V gene encodes CDR1 SGHRS and CDR2 YFSETQ. The CDR3 has 15 residues. The V end was cut by 3 bases, the J end by 2 bases, with 15 bases between.

The chain joins TRBV24-1 to TRBJ1-2; 9 nucleotides match TRBD1. With 8 bases clipped from V and 5 bases from J, the junction kept 11 bases outside the gene matches. The CDR3 consists of 15 residues. Germline V gene sequence: CDR1 KGHDR, CDR2 SFDVKD. The CDR3 loop is CATTTGGADQYGYTF. CDR3 DNA sequence: TGTGCCACCACTACAGGGGGCGCTGATCAGTATGGCTACACCTTC.

The CDR3 nucleotides are TGTGCCAGCAGCCAAGATCGTTATCATTTT. Its protein is CASSQDRYHF. This chain joins TRBV3-1 (or the pseudogene TRBV3-2) and TRBJ1-5, with D hard to call. The CDR3 is 10 amino acids. Trimming removed 0 bases at V and 16 bases at J, with 7 bases between. Germline lookup yields CDR1 LGHDT and CDR2 YNNKEL (reference sequence).

This clone was counted once. This chain connects TRBV5-1 to TRBJ2-5; D is possibly TRBD2 (6 bases). V was cut by 5 bases and J by 4 bases, with 12 bases left in between. Germline CDR1 reads SGHRS; CDR2 reads YFSETQ. This CDR3 contains 13 residues. The DNA of the CDR3 is TGCGCCAGCAGTGGTTGGGGAGGAGAGACCCAGTACTTC. This gives the protein CASSGWGGETQYF.

The chain couples TRBV9 to TRBJ1-2; tentatively, D is TRBD1 (5 bases). V dropped 4 bases and J dropped 8 bases, with 15 bases sitting between them. Per the germline V gene, CDR1 is SGDLS and CDR2 is YYNGEE. The CDR3 contains 13 residues. CDR3: CASSLPWGGGYTF. DNA for the CDR3: TGTGCCAGCAGCCTCCCATGGGGCGGAGGCTACACCTTC.

The chain couples TRBV4-3 to TRBJ2-3; TRBD2 matches 7 bases. V shed 0 bases and J 5 bases; nucleotides not matched to a gene: 8. The V gene's germline CDR1 is LGHNA and CDR2 YSLEER. The CDR3 has 16 amino acids. The CDR3 loop reads CASSQDRGGRGDTQYF. The CDR3 coding sequence is TGCGCCAGCAGCCAAGATCGGGGCGGGAGAGGAGATACGCAGTATTTT.

V and J are TRBV11-2 and TRBJ2-5, with 7 bases identical to TRBD1. Trimming took 5 bases from V and 2 from J; bases not matched to a gene: 5. Germline-derived CDR1 and CDR2 are SGHAT and FQNNGV. The CDR3 covers 14 residues. The CDR3 coding sequence is TGTGCCAGCAGCCCACGACAGGGTCAAGAGACCCAGTACTTC. Translating gives CASSPRQGQETQYF.

V usage is TRBV6-2 or TRBV6-3 and J usage is TRBJ1-2; TRBD1 matches 8 bases. CDR1 is MNHEY, CDR2 SVGEGT, per germline. Germline trimming cut 3 bases from V and 4 bases from J; bases unmatched to any gene: 4. The CDR3 is made up of 14 amino acids. The CDR3 here is CASSYVTGGYGYTF. The CDR3 nucleotides are TGTGCCAGCAGTTATGTAACAGGGGGCTATGGCTACACCTTC.

The chain links TRBV24-1 to TRBJ1-2; TRBD1 is a possible D gene (5 bases). This CDR3 comprises 14 residues. V lost 2 bases and J 0 bases, leaving 6 bases between the germline ends. Germline lookup yields CDR1 KGHDR and CDR2 SFDVKD. The CDR3 nucleotides are TGTGCCACCAGTGATTACAGGACTAACTATGGCTACACCTTC. It encodes CATSDYRTNYGYTF.

V and J are TRBV18 and TRBJ2-7; D is unresolved. Germline assignment: CDR1 KGHSH and CDR2 LQKENI. V was cut by 4 bases and J by 5 bases, with 21 bases left in between. The CDR3 consists of 16 residues. CDR3 nucleotide sequence: TGTGCCAGCTCACTTGATTCGTCGATATTTGTAGACGAGCAGTACTTC. Its translation: CASSLDSSIFVDEQYF.

This clone was seen a single time. V gene TRBV19 combines with J gene TRBJ1-6; unclear D gene. The CDR3 runs to 13 residues. Deletions cut 2 bases from V and 7 bases from J, with 6 bases between. The germline V gene has CDR1 LNHDA and CDR2 SQIVND (reference sequence). CDR3 coding DNA: TGTGCCAGTAGTATAACCGGGAATTCACCCCTCCACTTT. It is translated as CASSITGNSPLHF.

The genes are TRBV7-2 and TRBJ2-1, with 12 bases fitting TRBD2. There are 15 residues in the CDR3. The ends lost 0 bases at V and 9 bases at J; junction bases unmatched: 3. CDR1 is SGHTA and CDR2 is FQGNSA in the germline V gene. The CDR3 DNA follows: TGTGCCAGCAGCTTAGCGCTAGCGGGAGGGCCTGAGCAGTTCTTC. Residues: CASSLALAGGPEQFF.

This clone was seen at least ten times. CDR3 residues: CASSITSGGAPEQYF. In DNA, the CDR3 is TGTGCCAGTAGTATAACTAGCGGGGGTGCTCCCGAGCAGTACTTC. The V call is TRBV19, the J call TRBJ2-7; 11 bases map to TRBD2. The CDR3 has 15 residues. Germline V lookup: CDR1 LNHDA, CDR2 SQIVND (reference sequence). V lost 2 bases, J lost 6 bases, and 6 bases stayed unmatched.

This chain uses TRBV5-4 with TRBJ2-2; 11 bases match TRBD2. The CDR3 spans 15 residues. V lost 7 bases to trimming and J lost 1 base; unmatched junction nucleotides: 3. The germline CDR1 and CDR2 sequences are SGHNT and YYREEE (reference sequence). The CDR3 region is CASQTSGVNTGELFF. Here the CDR3 DNA reads TGTGCCAGCCAGACTAGCGGGGTGAACACCGGGGAGCTGTTTTTT.

With regard to this clone: The same CDR3 can be traced to other DNA sequences in this sample. The chain uses TRBV7-2 and TRBJ1-2, with 8 bases identical to TRBD1. V lost 4 bases, J lost 2 bases, and 3 bases stayed unmatched. CDR3 size: 14 residues. Germline CDR1 SGHTA, CDR2 FQGNSA. CDR3 sequence reads: CASSSRTGNYGYTF. The CDR3 coding sequence is TGTGCCAGCAGCTCCAGGACAGGGAACTATGGCTACACCTTC.

The CDR3 DNA reads as TGTGCCAGCAGTCCCCGGGACAGGGCTGGAAACACCATATATTTT. The encoded protein is CASSPRDRAGNTIYF. The gene calls are TRBV27 and TRBJ1-3; 9 nucleotides line up with TRBD1. The V segment lost 5 bases and the J segment 2 bases; nucleotides outside the gene matches: 4. In germline, CDR1 is MNHEY, CDR2 SMNVEV (reference sequence). The CDR3 length is 15 residues.

This clone was counted only a few times. The chain combines TRBV30 with TRBJ1-4, with 8 bases aligning to TRBD1. Losses at the gene ends were 0 bases for V and 7 bases for J; bases not matched to a gene: 13. Germline CDR1 is GTSNPN and CDR2 is SVGIG (reference sequence). The CDR3 spans 17 residues. The CDR3 sequence is CAWSVSPQGVGLEKLFF. CDR3 sequence (DNA): TGTGCCTGGAGTGTATCCCCACAGGGGGTAGGCCTTGAAAAACTGTTTTTT.

This clone was counted between two and nine times. This chain uses TRBV4-3 with TRBJ2-1, with a possible D match to TRBD2 (6 bases). CDR1 and CDR2 (germline): LGHNA, YSLEER. CDR3 length equals 15 residues. V was shortened by 1 base and J by 5 bases, with 12 bases between the two germline ends. The CDR3 DNA follows: TGCGCCAGCAGCCAAGGGCTAGCGCTTAACAATGAGCAGTTCTTC. Its protein is CASSQGLALNNEQFF.

The CDR3 sequence: CASSPPLATQYF. Here the CDR3 DNA reads TGTGCCAGCAGCCCCCCTTTGGCAACCCAGTACTTC. This chain connects TRBV7-2 to TRBJ2-5; D gene ambiguous. The V end was cut by 5 bases, the J end by 8 bases, with 12 bases between. The length of the CDR3 is 12 residues. CDR1 and CDR2 from the germline V gene are SGHTA and FQGNSA.

On this clone itself: A junction end diverges from the germline sequence, so it may reflect a read error. The chain joins TRBV2 to TRBJ2-3; 11 bases align to TRBD2. Germline CDR1 SNHLY, CDR2 FYNNEI. The CDR3 contains 13 residues. The DNA for the CDR3 is TGTGCCACCAGTGGGACTAGCGGAGATACGCAGTATTTT. Translated, it gives CATSGTSGDTQYF.

By proportion, this clone is medium-sized. This same CDR3 is encoded by further DNA sequences in the sample. The rearrangement links TRBV5-4 to TRBJ2-2; TRBD2 matches 15 bases. V was clipped by 5 bases and J by 1 base; unmatched bases: 3. CDR1 is SGHNT and CDR2 is YYREEE in the germline V gene (reference sequence). This CDR3 has 17 amino acids. Here the CDR3 DNA reads TGTGCCAGCAGACTGGGACTAGCGGGGGGGAACACCGGGGAGCTGTTTTTT. Translated: CASRLGLAGGNTGELFF.

The gene calls are TRBV5-8 and TRBJ1-1; D possibly corresponds to TRBD1 (5 bases). The CDR3 contains 11 residues. Between the trimmed V and J ends, which lost 9 bases and 5 bases, there was a span of 11 bases. In germline, CDR1 is SGHTS, CDR2 YDEGEE. CDR3 sequence reads: CATEGDTEAFF. As DNA, the CDR3 is TGTGCCACCGAAGGGGATACTGAAGCTTTCTTT.

The chain links TRBV7-6 to TRBJ1-2; D is ambiguous. This CDR3 region has 15 residues. CDR1 is SGHVS and CDR2 is FNYEAQ in the germline V gene. The ends were cut back, 0 bases at V and 8 bases at J, with 16 bases in the middle. CDR3 residues: CASSLAPEAYGGYTF. CDR3 nucleotide sequence: TGTGCCAGCAGCTTAGCCCCAGAGGCCTACGGGGGCTACACCTTC.